This TCR beta chain was retrieved from a study of graft-versus-host responses after intestinal transplantation. Study context: Multivisceral, liver-intestinal, or isolated intestinal grafts were transplanted into recipients. All recipients were given anti-thymocyte globulin induction, and tacrolimus and steroids were then administered for approximately 3 years.

Worth noting for this clone: Antigen specificity is unknown.

The germline CDR1 and CDR2 sequences are SGHAT and FQNNGV. Germline trimming cut 10 bases from V and 2 bases from J; bases unmatched to any gene: 5. The CDR3 has 14 residues. Findings and limits, study-wide: Early HvG declines after transplant were associated with peak circulating GvH clone levels.

Generated by immunoSEQ multiplex PCR, the TCRdb table keeps only in-frame clones and is missing some. The sample lists tens of thousands of clones, approximately 95% occurring once. This TCR derives from a human donor who received an intestinal transplant. Material: unstimulated CD8+ T cells sorted from spleen or lymph node cells, obtained before intestinal transplant. J is TRBJ2-3 and V is TRBV11-2, with 11 bases identical to TRBD2. CDR3: CATGTSGLTDTQYF. For the CDR3, the DNA is TGTGCCACCGGGACTAGCGGACTCACAGATACGCAGTATTTT.